These 30 T cell receptor beta chains were sequenced from one sample in a study of T cells in Graves' hyperthyroidism and ophthalmopathy. RNA transcripts provided the source from which TCR beta CDR3 regions were amplified. The HTBI primer set drove a first-round RT-PCR of the TCR CDR3. TCRdb processed the multiplex PCR reads anew with MiXCR; each CDR3 protein has one entry. This table holds about half a million distinct CDR3 sequences, roughly 25% found once. Sequencing was carried out using blood. These receptors originate from a woman aged 25 to 39 with Graves' ophthalmopathy.

This clonotype showed up many times. The chain couples TRBV10-3 to TRBJ1-1, with no clear D. Germline V gene lookup returns CDR1 ENHRY and CDR2 SYGVKD. The CDR3 consists of 11 residues. Trimming took 5 bases from V and 2 from J, leaving 3 bases between them. CDR3 protein: CAISSNTEAFF. The CDR3 DNA reads TGTGCCATCAGTTCAAACACTGAAGCTTTCTTT.

This clonotype was found many times. This rearrangement joins TRBV6-1 to TRBJ1-2; no firm D call. The CDR3 loop spans 14 amino acids. V shed 2 bases and J shed 4 bases, with 11 bases lying between them. Germline V gene sequence: CDR1 MNHNS, CDR2 SASEGT. CDR3 DNA sequence: TGTGCCAGCAGTGAAATCTCACGGCCCTATGGCTACACCTTC. It yields the protein CASSEISRPYGYTF.

The V and J genes are TRBV6-2 or TRBV6-3 and TRBJ2-1; a possible D gene is TRBD2 (6 bases). Trimming removed 6 bases from V and 7 bases from J, with 10 bases in between. The CDR3 length is 12 residues. Germline CDR1 is MNHEY and CDR2 is SVGEGT. CDR3 loop: CASSKGGNEQFF. CDR3 bases: TGTGCCAGCAGCAAAGGAGGGAATGAGCAGTTCTTC.

V and J are TRBV6-5 and TRBJ2-6, with unresolved D. The CDR3 runs 15 residues. Looked up from germline, CDR1 is MNHEY and CDR2 is SVGAGI. V was trimmed by 0 bases and J by 1 base, leaving 4 bases between them. CDR3 bases: TGTGCCAGCAGTTACTCGGTTTCTGGGGCCAACGTCCTGACTTTC. It specifies CASSYSVSGANVLTF.

This clonotype was detected only a few times. This sequence joins TRBV4-3 and TRBJ1-1; 9 bases match TRBD1. CDR1 and CDR2 from the germline V gene are LGHNA and YSLEER. With 0 bases clipped from V and 4 bases from J, the junction kept 6 bases outside the gene matches. The CDR3 extends over 16 amino acids. The CDR3 nucleotides read TGCGCCAGCAGCCAAGAATTAGGGGACAGGGTCACTGAAGCTTTCTTT. Its translation: CASSQELGDRVTEAFF.

The rearrangement joins TRBV6-1 to TRBJ2-5; 15 nucleotides match TRBD2. Germline CDR1 and CDR2: MNHNS and SASEGT. Losses at the gene ends were 1 base for V and 7 bases for J; bases not matched to a gene: 10. CDR3 size: 18 residues. This CDR3 is CASSEGTSGGAVGGTQYF. DNA of the CDR3: TGTGCCAGCAGTGAAGGGACTAGCGGGGGGGCCGTCGGGGGGACCCAGTACTTC.

This clonotype has at least ten counts. This chain connects TRBV7-8 to TRBJ1-1, with D possibly TRBD1 on 5 matching bases. The CDR3 is 14 residues long. The V gene's germline CDR1 is SGHVS and CDR2 FQNEAQ. The V end was cut by 5 bases, the J end by 3 bases, with 13 bases between. The CDR3 nucleotides read TGTGCCAGCAGCAACATTGGCAGGGACACTGAAGCTTTCTTT. This codes for CASSNIGRDTEAFF.

This clonotype was counted ten times or more. The chain carries TRBV11-2 and TRBJ2-5, with D perhaps matching TRBD1 (6 bases). Germline lookup yields CDR1 SGHAT and CDR2 FQNNGV. The CDR3 consists of 18 residues. V was cut by 2 bases and J by 2 bases, with 21 bases left in between. The CDR3 protein is CASSLLPGQGSPQETQYF. Here the CDR3 DNA reads TGTGCCAGCAGCTTATTGCCGGGACAAGGGTCACCTCAAGAGACCCAGTACTTC.

This clonotype appeared many times. The gene calls are TRBV28 and TRBJ2-7; the D is unclear. The V gene's germline CDR1 is MDHEN and CDR2 SYDVKM. The CDR3 contains 13 residues. Trimming shortened V by 8 bases and J by 6 bases, and 17 bases separated the two germline ends. In nucleotides, the CDR3 is TGTGCCAGCTCACCCTATGGAACCAGCGAGCAGTACTTC. Translation: CASSPYGTSEQYF.

This clonotype was picked up many times. The CDR3 is CASSYGLGAISETQYF. CDR3 coding DNA: TGTGCCAGCAGTTACGGGTTAGGGGCCATCAGCGAGACCCAGTACTTC. The chain couples TRBV6-5 to TRBJ2-5; TRBD1 is a possible D gene (5 bases). Germline V CDR1 and CDR2: MNHEY, SVGAGI. This CDR3 spans 16 amino acids. V lost 2 bases to trimming and J lost 5 bases, with 18 bases between them.

This clonotype came up a few times. The chain employs TRBV11-2 and TRBJ2-7; 9 bases are a match to TRBD1. Germline assignment: CDR1 SGHAT and CDR2 FQNNGV. J gave up 4 bases and V 0 bases, and 7 bases lay outside the gene matches. This CDR3 spans 16 amino acids. The CDR3 DNA follows: TGTGCCAGCAGCTTAGATATGGGACAGGGCTTTTACGAGCAGTACTTC. Translation: CASSLDMGQGFYEQYF.

This clonotype was counted a few times. V is TRBV24-1 and J is TRBJ1-2; D possibly corresponds to TRBD1 (5 bases). Germline loops: CDR1 KGHDR, CDR2 SFDVKD. Trimming took off 0 bases at V and 8 bases at J, with 9 bases between the two ends. The CDR3 runs to 13 residues. As DNA, the CDR3 is TGTGCCACCAGTGATTTGCCGGGGGACGGCTACACCTTC. Translation: CATSDLPGDGYTF.

This clonotype was seen ten or more times. The chain carries TRBV27 and TRBJ1-5; D is possibly TRBD1 (5 bases). Germline V gene lookup returns CDR1 MNHEY and CDR2 SMNVEV (reference sequence). The CDR3 is made up of 19 amino acids. Trimming stripped 2 bases from V and 2 bases from J, with 22 bases between. CDR3 bases: TGTGCCAGCAGTTTAGAGGGCTCAGGGAGGTTCTTGGGCAATCAGCCCCAGCATTTT. Amino acid sequence: CASSLEGSGRFLGNQPQHF.

This clonotype was detected many times. V is TRBV29-1 and J is TRBJ2-5, with D unresolved. V was cut by 1 base and J by 1 base, with 10 bases left in between. Germline values: CDR1 SQVTM, CDR2 ANQGSEA. CDR3 length: 14 residues. CDR3: CSVEGDRSQETQYF. The CDR3 DNA reads as TGCAGCGTTGAAGGGGATCGGAGCCAAGAGACCCAGTACTTC.

The gene calls are TRBV20-1 and TRBJ2-7; 11 positions match TRBD2. V was clipped by 4 bases and J by 6 bases; unmatched bases: 5. CDR3 length: 13 amino acids. The germline V gene has CDR1 DFQATT and CDR2 SNEGSKA (reference sequence). The CDR3 region is CSANSGGGLEQYF. The CDR3 DNA reads as TGCAGTGCTAATAGCGGGGGGGGACTCGAGCAGTACTTC.

Ten or more counts support this clonotype. The rearrangement joins TRBV6-5 to TRBJ2-2, with D unclear. This CDR3 has 16 residues. Between the trimmed V and J ends, which lost 7 bases and 0 bases, there was a span of 15 bases. Germline V gene data show CDR1 as MNHEY and CDR2 as SVGAGI. The CDR3 region has the DNA TGTGCCAGCACCCTTAAGGCCGTCGCGAACACCGGGGAGCTGTTTTTT. This sequence encodes CASTLKAVANTGELFF.

This chain links TRBV2 with TRBJ1-2; 7 bases fit TRBD1. V trimming: 7 bases; J trimming: 7 bases; junction bases outside the gene matches: 18. Germline loops: CDR1 SNHLY, CDR2 FYNNEI. The CDR3 spans 16 residues. The CDR3 loop reads CASTPIRVGGQGGYTF. CDR3 nucleotide sequence: TGTGCCAGCACCCCTATCAGGGTAGGGGGCCAAGGTGGCTACACCTTC.

This clonotype was seen repeatedly, ten times or more. The rearrangement uses TRBV6-5 and TRBJ1-1; the D is unclear. Germline V gene lookup returns CDR1 MNHEY and CDR2 SVGAGI. The CDR3 loop spans 14 amino acids. V was clipped by 7 bases and J by 4 bases, with 16 bases between them. The CDR3 DNA follows: TGTGCCAGCAATTCCCGGGCGGTGGTCACTGAAGCTTTCTTT. It specifies CASNSRAVVTEAFF.

This clonotype was picked up many times. The CDR3 spells CASSLLAPGYQPQHF. The DNA of the CDR3 is TGTGCCAGCAGCTTACTAGCCCCCGGTTATCAGCCCCAGCATTTT. The chain employs TRBV7-8 and TRBJ1-5; D ambiguous. Looked up from germline, CDR1 is SGHVS and CDR2 is FQNEAQ. With 2 bases removed from V and 5 bases from J, the gap between germline ends came to 13 bases. The CDR3 consists of 15 residues.

The chain joins TRBV2 to TRBJ2-7; 8 bases are shared with TRBD2. Germline CDR1 reads SNHLY; CDR2 reads FYNNEI. The V gene end was trimmed by 4 bases and the J gene end by 5 bases; junction bases not matched to a gene: 7. The CDR3 covers 14 residues. The CDR3 here is CASSAGGQHHEQYF. DNA of the CDR3: TGTGCCAGCAGTGCGGGGGGGCAGCACCACGAGCAGTACTTC.

The chain has TRBV27 and TRBJ2-5, with D possibly TRBD1 on 6 matching bases. V was shortened by 8 bases and J by 1 base, with 11 bases between the two germline ends. The CDR3 totals 13 residues. Germline CDR1 reads MNHEY; CDR2 reads SMNVEV (reference sequence). The CDR3 DNA follows: TGTGCCAGCCGAGGGACATTCCAAGAGACCCAGTACTTC. This gives the protein CASRGTFQETQYF.

The chain employs TRBV9 and TRBJ1-1, with TRBD1 identical over 11 bases. The CDR3 length is 15 residues. Germline V CDR1 and CDR2: SGDLS, YYNGEE. V dropped 3 bases and J dropped 6; count of bases not matched to a gene: 7. CDR3 protein: CASSATGTGGSEAFF. The CDR3 DNA is TGTGCCAGCAGCGCAACCGGGACAGGGGGATCTGAAGCTTTCTTT.

This clonotype was observed at least ten times. The gene calls are TRBV24-1 and TRBJ2-2; the D call may be TRBD1 or TRBD2 (6 bases each). Trimming stripped 7 bases from V and 4 bases from J, with 18 bases between. Germline values: CDR1 KGHDR, CDR2 SFDVKD. This CDR3 contains 16 residues. The CDR3 DNA sequence: TGTGCCACCAGCGTTAACAGGGACTTTGCCACCGGGGAGCTGTTTTTT. As protein: CATSVNRDFATGELFF.

Ten or more counts support this clonotype. This chain joins TRBV6-1 and TRBJ2-7, with D possibly being TRBD1 or TRBD2 (7 bases each). This CDR3 region has 14 residues. V shed 7 bases and J shed 0 bases, with 13 bases lying between them. Germline assignment: CDR1 MNHNS and CDR2 SASEGT. The CDR3 is CASTQGGSSYEQYF. Here the CDR3 DNA reads TGTGCCAGCACCCAGGGGGGGAGCTCCTACGAGCAGTACTTC.

This clonotype was observed at least ten times. The chain is built from TRBV30 and TRBJ1-1; TRBD1 might be the D (6 bases). The CDR3 is made up of 12 amino acids. CDR1 and CDR2 from the germline V gene are GTSNPN and SVGIG (reference sequence). The ends were cut back, 3 bases at V and 9 bases at J, with 14 bases in the middle. The CDR3 is CAWRAIRGKAFF. The CDR3 DNA sequence: TGTGCCTGGAGGGCTATCAGGGGAAAAGCTTTCTTT.

The CDR3 DNA is TGTGCCAGCAATGGACAGGGGGCTGTTCAGCCCCAGCATTTT. Residues: CASNGQGAVQPQHF. The chain uses TRBV27 and TRBJ1-5; 11 nucleotides line up with TRBD1. V shed 7 bases and J 6 bases; nucleotides not matched to a gene: 5. The V gene's germline CDR1 is MNHEY and CDR2 SMNVEV (reference sequence). The CDR3 consists of 14 residues.

This clonotype showed up just a few times. This chain joins TRBV5-6 and TRBJ2-2; D may match TRBD1 or TRBD2 (6 bases each). This CDR3 is built from 16 residues. The germline CDR1 and CDR2 sequences are SGHDT and YYEEEE. Trimming stripped 0 bases from V and 7 bases from J, with 16 bases between. In nucleotides, the CDR3 is TGTGCCAGCAGCTTGGGCCGGGGGCTTCTGGGCGGGGAGCTGTTTTTT. Protein sequence: CASSLGRGLLGGELFF.

This clonotype has at least ten counts. This chain links TRBV29-1 with TRBJ1-3, with a weak D call TRBD1 (5 bases). Germline CDR1 is SQVTM and CDR2 is ANQGSEA. The CDR3 loop spans 13 amino acids. Trimming cost V 3 bases and J 2 bases, with 8 bases left between them. CDR3 in amino acids: CSVEVGAGNTIYF. The CDR3 region has the DNA TGCAGCGTTGAGGTGGGGGCTGGAAACACCATATATTTT.

The sample holds many counts of this clonotype. The chain couples TRBV28 to TRBJ1-5; no clear D. From germline, CDR1 is MDHEN and CDR2 SYDVKM. Between the trimmed V and J ends, which lost 3 bases and 6 bases, there was a span of 12 bases. The CDR3 consists of 14 residues. CDR3 sequence (DNA): TGTGCCAGCAGTTTTCTACGATCATTTCAGCCCCAGCATTTT. Protein sequence: CASSFLRSFQPQHF.

This clonotype was recorded at least ten times. The chain carries TRBV7-2 and TRBJ2-5, with D perhaps matching TRBD2 (5 bases). Germline V gene data show CDR1 as SGHTA and CDR2 as FQGNSA. The CDR3 runs to 14 residues. With 5 bases removed from V and 3 bases from J, the gap between germline ends came to 13 bases. The CDR3 region is CASSPLGEKETQYF. The CDR3 DNA sequence: TGTGCCAGCAGCCCTCTCGGGGAAAAAGAGACCCAGTACTTC.